The next 16 T cell receptor beta chains were all read from a single sample in a study of OX40 agonist ivuxolimab in advanced cancers. Measured with immunoSEQ multiplex PCR; TCRdb has only the in-frame clones, and not every one. The data contain around 44,000 clones, 80% to 90% of them seen just once; the ten biggest clones take up roughly a third. The source was CD4+ or CD8+ T cells sorted from blood, collected in a trial of the OX40 agonist ivuxolimab. Receptor source: an adult with an advanced solid tumor such as melanoma, head and neck, liver or kidney cancer.

This clone was seen a single time. This sequence joins TRBV18 and TRBJ1-2, with 9 bases aligning to TRBD1. J was trimmed by 5 bases and V by 3 bases; bases with no gene match: 4. The CDR3 sequence is 14 residues long. Germline loops: CDR1 KGHSH, CDR2 LQKENI. The CDR3 bases are TGTGCCAGCTCACCTCCCGGGACAGGGTATGGCTACACCTTC. Protein sequence: CASSPPGTGYGYTF.

J is TRBJ2-5 and V is TRBV10-3, with D possibly matching TRBD1 (6 bases). The ends were cut back, 4 bases at V and 5 bases at J, with 14 bases in the middle. The CDR3 extends over 14 amino acids. Germline CDR1 ENHRY, CDR2 SYGVKD. The CDR3 coding sequence is TGTGCCATCAGTGGTTCACAGGGTGAGGAGACCCAGTACTTC. Amino acids: CAISGSQGEETQYF.

This sequence joins TRBV5-1 and TRBJ2-3; 9 positions agree with TRBD1. The CDR3 contains 15 residues. The ends lost 4 bases at V and 3 bases at J; junction bases unmatched: 6. Germline lookup yields CDR1 SGHRS and CDR2 YFSETQ. In DNA, the CDR3 is TGCGCCAGCAGCCCAACAGGGGGCAGGACAGATACGCAGTATTTT. Its translation is CASSPTGGRTDTQYF.

J is TRBJ2-1 and V is TRBV10-3; D uncertain. This CDR3 comprises 12 residues. In germline, CDR1 is ENHRY, CDR2 SYGVKD. The ends were cut back, 4 bases at V and 7 bases at J, with 8 bases in the middle. CDR3 sequence: CAISGTNNEQFF. As DNA, the CDR3 is TGTGCCATCAGTGGTACCAATAATGAGCAGTTCTTC.

The chain has TRBV6-5 and TRBJ2-3; 7 bases align to TRBD2. The J segment lost 1 base and the V segment lost 2 bases, leaving 3 bases of the junction unmatched. This CDR3 has 15 residues. Germline values: CDR1 MNHEY, CDR2 SVGAGI. The CDR3 reads CASSYITSGTDTQYF. CDR3 DNA: TGTGCCAGCAGTTACATTACTAGCGGCACAGATACGCAGTATTTT.

The gene calls are TRBV20-1 and TRBJ1-2, with D possibly TRBD1 on 5 matching bases. CDR1 DFQATT and CDR2 SNEGSKA come from the germline V gene (reference sequence). This CDR3 is built from 10 residues. The CDR3 nucleotides read TGCGGGGCACCAGACTATGGCTACACCTTC. The encoded protein is CGAPDYGYTF.

This clone was counted a single time. This chain connects TRBV6-1 to TRBJ2-2; D remains unclear. The V gene's germline CDR1 is MNHNS and CDR2 SASEGT. The V gene lost 10 bases and the J gene lost 0 bases, with 12 bases spanning the gap. The CDR3 extends over 14 amino acids. The CDR3 loop reads CATGGTSNTGELFF. DNA of the CDR3: TGTGCCACCGGCGGAACTTCGAACACCGGGGAGCTGTTTTTT.

This chain connects TRBV6-1 to TRBJ1-5; D unclear. Germline V gene lookup returns CDR1 MNHNS and CDR2 SASEGT. V lost 0 bases and J 3 bases, leaving 15 bases between the germline ends. This CDR3 region has 17 residues. The CDR3 loop is CASSEALRVRDNQPQHF. CDR3 DNA sequence: TGTGCCAGCAGTGAAGCGCTTCGGGTGCGCGACAATCAGCCCCAGCATTTT.

CDR3 sequence reads: CASSGSGGSGNTIYF. The CDR3, as DNA: TGTGCCAGCAGCGGTTCAGGCGGCTCTGGAAACACCATATATTTT. The chain recombines TRBV9 with TRBJ1-3; D is unresolved. Germline V lookup: CDR1 SGDLS, CDR2 YYNGEE. CDR3 length: 15 amino acids. V dropped 3 bases and J dropped 0 bases, with 10 bases sitting between them.

The chain uses TRBV19 and TRBJ1-4, with D unclear. Deletions cut 3 bases from V and 0 bases from J, with 8 bases between. CDR1 and CDR2 from the germline V gene are LNHDA and SQIVND (reference sequence). The CDR3 spans 15 residues. The CDR3 protein is CASSIQRSTNEKLFF. Here the CDR3 DNA reads TGTGCCAGTAGTATTCAGAGGTCAACTAATGAAAAACTGTTTTTT.

This chain joins TRBV2 and TRBJ2-2; tentative D call: TRBD1 (5 bases). V was cut by 5 bases and J by 1 base, with 5 bases left in between. Germline CDR1 is SNHLY and CDR2 is FYNNEI. The CDR3 length is 13 residues. CDR3 loop: CASSTGNTGELFF. The CDR3 coding sequence is TGTGCCAGCAGTACAGGGAACACCGGGGAGCTGTTTTTT.

The chain is built from TRBV5-4 and TRBJ2-3; D is perhaps TRBD2 (7 bases). The V gene lost 0 bases and the J gene lost 2 bases, with 16 bases spanning the gap. Germline V gene sequence: CDR1 SGHNT, CDR2 YYREEE (reference sequence). CDR3 length: 17 amino acids. The CDR3 DNA follows: TGTGCCAGCAGCTTGGTGGCTGGCGGGGGCTACACAGATACGCAGTATTTT. Its protein is CASSLVAGGGYTDTQYF. The whole variable domain, remainder taken from reference TRBV5-4 and TRBJ2-3, is ETGVTQSPTHLIKTRGQQVTLRCSSQSGHNTVSWYQQALGQGPQFIFQYYREEENGRGNFPPRFSGLQFPNYSSELNVNALELDDSALYLCASSLVAGGGYTDTQYFGPGTRLTVL.

This chain connects TRBV7-3 to TRBJ2-3; possible D gene TRBD2, 5 bases. This CDR3 spans 12 amino acids. Trimming shortened V by 4 bases and J by 4 bases, and 6 bases separated the two germline ends. The germline CDR1 and CDR2 sequences are SGHTA and FQGTGA. For the CDR3, the DNA is TGTGCCAGCAGCTCCGGGGCAGATACGCAGTATTTT. Translating gives CASSSGADTQYF.

CDR3 bases: TGTGCCAGCCAACCGGACAGGGGAACTAATGAAAAACTGTTTTTT. Translated: CASQPDRGTNEKLFF. The V gene is TRBV18, the J gene TRBJ1-4; 9 bases align to TRBD1. The trim removed 8 bases at V and 1 base at J, leaving 5 bases unmatched. The CDR3 runs to 15 residues. Looked up from germline, CDR1 is KGHSH and CDR2 is LQKENI.

The rearrangement links TRBV11-2 to TRBJ2-3; TRBD2 is a possible D gene (6 bases). V dropped 4 bases and J dropped 2 bases, with 13 bases sitting between them. Germline CDR1 reads SGHAT; CDR2 reads FQNNGV. This CDR3 is built from 15 residues. This CDR3 is CASSYRDSDTDTQYF. The CDR3, as DNA: TGTGCCAGCAGCTACCGGGACTCCGACACAGATACGCAGTATTTT.

The V and J genes are TRBV28 and TRBJ2-1; D call uncertain. The CDR3 spans 15 residues. Germline V lookup: CDR1 MDHEN, CDR2 SYDVKM. V was cut by 5 bases and J by 6 bases, with 17 bases left in between. Written as DNA, the CDR3 is TGTGCCAGCAGTGACCTTTCGGTGAAAGGCAATGAGCAGTTCTTC. It yields the protein CASSDLSVKGNEQFF.